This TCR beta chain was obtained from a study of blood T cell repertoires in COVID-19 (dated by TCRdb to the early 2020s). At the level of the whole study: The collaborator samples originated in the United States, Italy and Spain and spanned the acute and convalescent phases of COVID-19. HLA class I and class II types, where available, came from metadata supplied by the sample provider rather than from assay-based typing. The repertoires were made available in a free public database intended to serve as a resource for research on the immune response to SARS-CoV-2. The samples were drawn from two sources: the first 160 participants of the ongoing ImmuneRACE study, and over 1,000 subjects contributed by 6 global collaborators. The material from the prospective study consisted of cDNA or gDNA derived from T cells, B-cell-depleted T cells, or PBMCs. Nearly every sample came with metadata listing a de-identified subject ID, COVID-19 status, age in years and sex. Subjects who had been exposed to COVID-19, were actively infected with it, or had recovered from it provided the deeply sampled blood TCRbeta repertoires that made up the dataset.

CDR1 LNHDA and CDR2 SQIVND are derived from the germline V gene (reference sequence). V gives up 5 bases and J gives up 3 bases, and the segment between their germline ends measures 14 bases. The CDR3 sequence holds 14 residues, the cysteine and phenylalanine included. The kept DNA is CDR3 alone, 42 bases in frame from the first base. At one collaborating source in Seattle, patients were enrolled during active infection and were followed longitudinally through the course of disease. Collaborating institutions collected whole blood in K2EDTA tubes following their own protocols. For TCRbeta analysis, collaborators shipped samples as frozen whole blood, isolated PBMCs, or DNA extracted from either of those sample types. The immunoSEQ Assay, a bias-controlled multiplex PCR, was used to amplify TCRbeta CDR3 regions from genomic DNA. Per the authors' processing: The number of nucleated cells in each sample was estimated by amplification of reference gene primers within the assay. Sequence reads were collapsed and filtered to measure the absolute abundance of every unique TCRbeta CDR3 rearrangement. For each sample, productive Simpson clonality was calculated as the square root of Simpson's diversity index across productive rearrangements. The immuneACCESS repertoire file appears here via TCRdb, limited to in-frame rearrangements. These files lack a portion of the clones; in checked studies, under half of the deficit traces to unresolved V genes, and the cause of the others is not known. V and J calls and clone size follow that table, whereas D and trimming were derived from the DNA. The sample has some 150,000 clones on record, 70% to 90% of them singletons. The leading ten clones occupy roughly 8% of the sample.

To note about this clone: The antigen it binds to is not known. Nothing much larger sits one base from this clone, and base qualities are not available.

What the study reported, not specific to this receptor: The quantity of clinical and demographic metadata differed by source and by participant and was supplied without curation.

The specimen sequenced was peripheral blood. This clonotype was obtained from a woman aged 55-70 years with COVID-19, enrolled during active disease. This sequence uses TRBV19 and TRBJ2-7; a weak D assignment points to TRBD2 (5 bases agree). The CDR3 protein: CASSFGLWVYEQYF. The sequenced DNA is TGTGCCAGTAGTTTCGGACTGTGGGTCTACGAGCAGTACTTC.